This is a list of T cell receptor beta chains from one sample in a study of cytomegalovirus exposure and HLA in healthy donors. Sequencing used immunoSEQ multiplex PCR; TCRdb keeps in-frame clones, though not all of them. The sample includes 53,000 or so clones. The sequencing input was PBMCs. The receptors derive from a man aged 18 to 30 in good health and CMV-seropositive. Both conserved end residues are part of each CDR3. D genes are given only for firm matches.

CDR3aa,d_gene,v_gene
CASSLTRQRNTEAFF,-,TRBV7-3
CASSEVGTGAGGNTIYF,TRBD1,TRBV6-1
CASSLARGRANEQFF,TRBD2,TRBV7-9
CASRLVVAGPRTEAFF,-,TRBV12-2
CASGQAYQETQYF,TRBD1,TRBV2
CASSGPTYSSTDTQYF,-,TRBV9
CASSQVSTGELFF,-,TRBV4-2
CASSRGTGENLRGYTF,TRBD1,TRBV7-9
CASSSLTSGSGNEQFF,TRBD2,TRBV27
CASRPGLAMALQFF,TRBD2,TRBV6-5
CASSSTSVPYNEQFF,TRBD2,TRBV11-2
CASSPRQGEGEQFF,TRBD1,TRBV18
CASSLRGSNQPQHF,-,TRBV28
CASSQRTGRNEQFF,TRBD1,TRBV19
CASGSGHYYEQYF,-,TRBV12-5
CASTPRGQPQHF,-,TRBV27
CASRQGQTYEQYF,TRBD1,TRBV28
CASSLGTGRYGYTF,TRBD1,TRBV18
CSVRTGGYTIYF,TRBD1,TRBV29-1
CASEQGNLFSYEQYF,TRBD1,TRBV11-1
CATLHGEIDTGELFF,-,TRBV10-3
CATSLGGVGGYTF,-,TRBV15
CASSLRQQNTGELFF,-,TRBV4-2
CAISGTGVFMNTEAFF,TRBD1,TRBV10-3